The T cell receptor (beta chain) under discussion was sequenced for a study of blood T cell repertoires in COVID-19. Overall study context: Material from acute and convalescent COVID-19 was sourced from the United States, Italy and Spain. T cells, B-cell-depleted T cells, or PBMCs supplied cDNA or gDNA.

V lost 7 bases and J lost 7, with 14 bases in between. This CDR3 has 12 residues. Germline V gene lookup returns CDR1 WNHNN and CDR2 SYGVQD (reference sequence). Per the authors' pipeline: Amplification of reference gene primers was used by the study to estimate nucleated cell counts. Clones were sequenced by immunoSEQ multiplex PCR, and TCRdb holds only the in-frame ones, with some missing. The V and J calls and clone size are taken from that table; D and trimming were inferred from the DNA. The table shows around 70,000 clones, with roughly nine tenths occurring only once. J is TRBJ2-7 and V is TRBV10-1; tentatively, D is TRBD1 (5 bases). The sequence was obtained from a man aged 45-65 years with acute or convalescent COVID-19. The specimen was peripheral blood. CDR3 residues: CASTAQVAEQYV. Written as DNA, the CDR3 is TGCGCCAGCACCGCACAGGTCGCAGAGCAGTACGTC.